This is a list of T cell receptor beta chains from one sample in a study of human T cells and chemical hapten exposure. Via MiXCR, TCRdb re-called the RACE reads, giving one row per CDR3 protein. This table holds about 400,000 distinct CDR3 sequences, about 6.9% found once. The material sequenced was whole blood, taken in connection with sensitization to the hapten diphenylcyclopropenone (DPC). The receptors were gathered from a woman aged 18-35 years with alopecia areata. Some clones in this sample may be carry-over from other donors' samples. Each CDR3 is given with its conserved first and last residue. The D gene is left open where the match is weak. Clone size is stated in some rows and not others, as once, few, many or a class when expanded.

CDR3 DNA	CDR3 protein	V gene	clone size	D gene	J gene
TGCGCCAGCAGCTCGAACCCGGACATGGTGAACACTGAAGCTTTCTTT	CASSSNPDMVNTEAFF	TRBV5-1	many	-	TRBJ1-1
TGTGCCAGCAGTTCCGGACAGGCTTACCTCTATGGCTACACCTTC	CASSSGQAYLYGYTF	TRBV6-5	many	TRBD1	TRBJ1-2
TGTGCCAGCAGCATGGACAGACAAGAGACCCAGTACTTC	CASSMDRQETQYF	TRBV7-2	few	-	TRBJ2-5
TGTGCCATCAGTGACCCCGACAGGGCTGGGGGGACCCAGTACTTC	CAISDPDRAGGTQYF	TRBV10-3	-	TRBD1	TRBJ2-5
TGTGCCTCTCCCACCCCTGGGGGCACTGAAGCTTTCTTT	CASPTPGGTEAFF	TRBV27	few	-	TRBJ1-1
TGTGCCAGCACCACGGGAGCGGGGGGGTCGGATACGCAGTATTTT	CASTTGAGGSDTQYF	TRBV6-5	many	TRBD2	TRBJ2-3
TGTGCCAGCAGCTCAGGGGTTATTGGAGCTTTCTTT	CASSSGVIGAFF	TRBV7-9	-	-	TRBJ1-1
TGTGCCACCAGTGATCGACTAGCGGGAAGTTCAGATACGCAGTATTTT	CATSDRLAGSSDTQYF	TRBV24-1	few	TRBD2	TRBJ2-3
TGTGCCAGCAGCGTAGTCGGGACAGGGAACACTGAAGCTTTCTTT	CASSVVGTGNTEAFF	TRBV9	many	TRBD1	TRBJ1-1
TGTGCCAGCAGCCCCCAAGGACTAGCGGGGCTCGGGACCCAGTACTTC	CASSPQGLAGLGTQYF	TRBV7-2	few	TRBD2	TRBJ2-5
TGTGCCACCGTAAGGAGCTCCTACGAGCAGTACTTC	CATVRSSYEQYF	TRBV28	many	-	TRBJ2-7
TGTGCCAGCAGTTACTCGAAGTTCGGCGCTGTATCAACTGGAACTGAAGCTTTCTTT	CASSYSKFGAVSTGTEAFF	TRBV6-5	-	-	TRBJ1-1
TGTGCCAGCCGGTATTCGAAGTTTCGGGGAATGAACACTGAAGCTTTCTTT	CASRYSKFRGMNTEAFF	TRBV12-3/TRBV12-4	many	-	TRBJ1-1
TGTGCCAGCAGCCAAGATGCGAACTATGGCTACACCTTC	CASSQDANYGYTF	TRBV3-1	many	-	TRBJ1-2
TGTGCCAGTAGTATAGGTCAGGGAAATAATCAGCCCCAGCATTTT	CASSIGQGNNQPQHF	TRBV19	many	-	TRBJ1-5
TGCGCCAGCAGCCCAACAGGGGTCGGAGGTACTGAAGCTTTCTTT	CASSPTGVGGTEAFF	TRBV5-1	many	TRBD1	TRBJ1-1
TGTGCCACCAGTATCGTCGGGGGGCGCACAGATACGCAGTATTTT	CATSIVGGRTDTQYF	TRBV24-1	few	-	TRBJ2-3
TGTGCCAGCAGCTTGCGGGGCCGTCCCTATGGCTACACCTTC	CASSLRGRPYGYTF	TRBV5-6	many	-	TRBJ1-2
TGTGCCAGCAGTGAGGAAAGGATGAACACTGAAGCTTTCTTT	CASSEERMNTEAFF	TRBV2	-	-	TRBJ1-1
TGTGCCAGCAGTTCTCTTGGGCAGCCCCAGCATTTT	CASSSLGQPQHF	TRBV28	few	-	TRBJ1-5
TGTGCCAGCCTTACTAGCGGGGGGGCGATCGGGGAGCTGTTTTTT	CASLTSGGAIGELFF	TRBV6-5	few	TRBD2	TRBJ2-2
TGCAGTGCTTCCGGGACCCCGAAGGGAGAGCAGTACTTC	CSASGTPKGEQYF	TRBV20-1	-	-	TRBJ2-7
TGTGCCAGCAGCGTAGGGCAAACGCCTATCAGGGACACTGAAGCTTTCTTT	CASSVGQTPIRDTEAFF	TRBV9	-	-	TRBJ1-1
TGTGCCAGCAGTGGGGGGGCGGGACTAGATACGCAGTATTTT	CASSGGAGLDTQYF	TRBV6-5	-	-	TRBJ2-3
TGTGCCAGCACAGGGGGCTTCTCTGGGGCCAACGTCCTGACTTTC	CASTGGFSGANVLTF	TRBV6-1	few	TRBD1	TRBJ2-6
TGTGCCAGCAGTTCCAGGGAAAATTCACCCCTCCACTTT	CASSSRENSPLHF	TRBV12-3/TRBV12-4	many	-	TRBJ1-6
TGTGCTAGTGGTTTGTTAGGACAGTACACTGAAGCTTTCTTT	CASGLLGQYTEAFF	TRBV12-5	many	-	TRBJ1-1
TGTGCCAGCACCGAAATAGTTTCTCGGGGGGGCCAAGAGACCCAGTACTTC	CASTEIVSRGGQETQYF	TRBV6-5	-	TRBD2	TRBJ2-5
TGTGCCAGCAGCTTAGTTTTTGGGAACACTGAAGCTTTCTTT	CASSLVFGNTEAFF	TRBV7-2	-	-	TRBJ1-1
TGTGCCACCCGGACTAGCGGAAGAGATGATGAGCAGTTCTTC	CATRTSGRDDEQFF	TRBV24-1	-	TRBD2	TRBJ2-1